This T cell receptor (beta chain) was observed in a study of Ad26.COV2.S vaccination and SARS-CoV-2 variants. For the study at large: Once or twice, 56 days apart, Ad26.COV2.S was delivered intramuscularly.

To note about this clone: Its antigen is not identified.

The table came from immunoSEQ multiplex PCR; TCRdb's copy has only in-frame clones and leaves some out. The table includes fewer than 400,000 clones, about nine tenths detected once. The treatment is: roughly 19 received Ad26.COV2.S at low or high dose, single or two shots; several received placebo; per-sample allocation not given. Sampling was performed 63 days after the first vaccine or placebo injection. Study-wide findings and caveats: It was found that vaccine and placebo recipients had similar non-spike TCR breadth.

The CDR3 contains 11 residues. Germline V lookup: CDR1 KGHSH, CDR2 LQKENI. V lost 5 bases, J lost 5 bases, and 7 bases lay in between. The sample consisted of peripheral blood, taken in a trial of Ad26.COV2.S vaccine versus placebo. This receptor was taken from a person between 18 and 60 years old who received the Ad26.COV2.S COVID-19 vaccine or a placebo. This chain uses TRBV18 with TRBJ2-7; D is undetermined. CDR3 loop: CASSVGNEQYF. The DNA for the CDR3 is TGTGCCAGCTCAGTAGGCAACGAGCAGTACTTC.